The next 9 T cell receptor beta chains were all read from a single sample in a study of identical twins. Each CDR3 protein is one row after TCRdb ran MiXCR on the 5' RACE reads. The data contain approximately 220,000 distinct CDR3 sequences, 6.5% to 9% of them seen just once; the ten biggest clones take up about 5.8%. These data were likewise used in another study, on yellow fever vaccine responses in identical twins.

The sample consisted of CD8+ T cells sorted from blood. The receptors derive from a woman in her late teens or twenties in good health.

Many counts were recorded for this clonotype. V is TRBV5-1 and J is TRBJ2-1, with 8 bases aligning to TRBD2. This CDR3 has 16 amino acids. The J segment lost 3 bases and the V segment lost 0 bases, leaving 5 bases of the junction unmatched. Germline values: CDR1 SGHRS, CDR2 YFSETQ. For the CDR3, the DNA is TGCGCCAGCAGCTTGGACGGTAGCGGGGACTACAATGAGCAGTTCTTC. Translated, it gives CASSLDGSGDYNEQFF. The variable domain in full, completed from reference TRBV5-1 and TRBJ2-1, reads KAGVTQTPRYLIKTRGQQVTLSCSPISGHRSVSWYQQTPGQGLQFLFEYFSETQRNKGNFPGRFSGRQFSNSRSEMNVSTLELGDSALYLCASSLDGSGDYNEQFFGPGTRLTVL.

Only a few counts were recorded for this clonotype. No conserved phenylalanine or tryptophan ends this CDR3, so it is likely a read error. The V gene is TRBV5-1, the J gene TRBJ1-3, with unresolved D. V was clipped by 4 bases and J by 4 bases, with 15 bases between them. The CDR3 length is 15 residues. Germline CDR1 is SGHRS and CDR2 is YFSETQ. For the CDR3, the DNA is TGCGCCAGCAGCACGGACCGTGGGTCCGGAAACACCATATATATT. Residues: CASSTDRGSGNTIYI.

This clonotype was observed a few times. The V call is TRBV7-8, the J call TRBJ1-4; the D gene is possibly TRBD1 (5 bases). V gave up 1 base and J gave up 5 bases, with 8 bases separating them. The CDR3 extends over 14 amino acids. CDR1 and CDR2 from the germline V gene are SGHVS and FQNEAQ. DNA for the CDR3: TGTGCCAGCAGCTTAGGACAGATAAATGAAAAACTGTTTTTT. Residues: CASSLGQINEKLFF.

This clonotype was counted at least ten times. This chain joins TRBV5-1 and TRBJ2-7, with a weak D call TRBD1 (5 bases). V dropped 1 base and J dropped 6 bases, with 17 bases sitting between them. Germline values: CDR1 SGHRS, CDR2 YFSETQ. This CDR3 is 15 amino acids long. The CDR3, as DNA: TGCGCCAGCAGCTTGCGGCAGGGAATTCCCGTCGAGCAGTACGTC. This encodes CASSLRQGIPVEQYV.

The rearrangement joins TRBV20-1 to TRBJ2-1, with D perhaps TRBD2 (6 bases). The V gene's germline CDR1 is DFQATT and CDR2 SNEGSKA (reference sequence). The V and J ends lost 0 bases and 3 bases respectively, with 12 bases between them. This CDR3 contains 15 residues. DNA for the CDR3: TGCAGTGCTAGAGACCGGGACTTAGACTACAATGAGCAGTTCTTC. Its protein is CSARDRDLDYNEQFF.

This clonotype was counted a few times. V is TRBV7-9 and J is TRBJ1-1; maybe TRBD1 (6 bases). The CDR3 is made up of 12 amino acids. Germline values: CDR1 SEHNR, CDR2 FQNEAQ (reference sequence). The CDR3 reads CCSQGMNTEAFF. Written as DNA, the CDR3 is TGTTGCAGCCAGGGGATGAACACTGAAGCTTTCTTT.

This clonotype has a count of ten or more. The chain couples TRBV7-9 to TRBJ1-2; 8 bases are a match to TRBD1. CDR1 and CDR2 from the germline V gene are SEHNR and FQNEAQ (reference sequence). With V trimmed by 4 bases and J by 8 bases, 9 bases remained unmatched. The CDR3 runs to 14 residues. The CDR3 reads CASSSTTGVEGYTF. CDR3 nucleotides: TGTGCCAGCAGCTCCACGACAGGGGTTGAGGGCTACACCTTC.

The chain uses TRBV6-1 and TRBJ2-7, with D perhaps given as TRBD1 or TRBD2 (6 bases each). The germline gives CDR1 MNHNS, CDR2 SASEGT. Trimming removed 7 bases from V and 2 bases from J, with 15 bases in between. The length of the CDR3 is 14 residues. CDR3 sequence: CASTPPGATYEQYF. In DNA form, the CDR3 reads TGTGCCAGCACACCCCCGGGGGCTACCTACGAGCAGTACTTC.

This clonotype occurred a few times. The chain couples TRBV7-2 to TRBJ2-7; TRBD2 agrees at 9 bases. Germline V gives CDR1 SGHTA, CDR2 FQGNSA. The ends lost 5 bases at V and 4 bases at J; junction bases unmatched: 9. The length of the CDR3 is 15 residues. CDR3 amino acids: CASSLRSGSTYEQYF. The CDR3 DNA reads TGTGCCAGCAGCCTCCGTAGCGGGAGTACTTACGAGCAGTACTTC.